The rows below give T cell receptor beta chains drawn from one sample of a study of identical twins. In TCRdb, the 5' RACE reads were re-called with MiXCR into one record per CDR3 protein. Of approximately 500,000 distinct CDR3 sequences in the sample, roughly 26% are singletons; the top ten hold around 3%. Another study also made use of these data, one on T cells expressing NK-cell markers.

Material: CD4+ T cells sorted from blood. The receptors here all came from a woman under 30 in good health. Each CDR3 is given with its conserved first and last residue.

J gene | V gene | CDR3 protein
TRBJ2-1 | TRBV20-1 | CSARVPEMGFNEQFF
TRBJ1-6 | TRBV20-1 | CSATPGQGATF
TRBJ2-7 | TRBV7-9 | CASTPTGSEQYF
TRBJ2-7 | TRBV20-1 | CSARGGGSGASEQYF
TRBJ2-2 | TRBV6-1 | CAGRAGVGTGELFF
TRBJ2-1 | TRBV5-1 | CASSRLSGGEYNEQFF
TRBJ2-5 | TRBV3-1 | CASSPSWRTTIETQYF
TRBJ2-4 | TRBV20-1 | CSASWRSENIQYF
TRBJ1-1 | TRBV29-1 | CSVVRWNTEAFF
TRBJ2-1 | TRBV3-1 | CASSQGWSGGSYNEQFF
TRBJ2-2 | TRBV5-5 | CASSPTPYRGDGELFF
TRBJ2-4 | TRBV7-2 | CASSPYVAKNIQYF
TRBJ2-1 | TRBV9 | CASSSSSRRGGYNEQFF
TRBJ1-1 | TRBV29-1 | CSVVPTRQANLNTEAFF
TRBJ2-7 | TRBV20-1 | CSVTGLAVSYEQYF